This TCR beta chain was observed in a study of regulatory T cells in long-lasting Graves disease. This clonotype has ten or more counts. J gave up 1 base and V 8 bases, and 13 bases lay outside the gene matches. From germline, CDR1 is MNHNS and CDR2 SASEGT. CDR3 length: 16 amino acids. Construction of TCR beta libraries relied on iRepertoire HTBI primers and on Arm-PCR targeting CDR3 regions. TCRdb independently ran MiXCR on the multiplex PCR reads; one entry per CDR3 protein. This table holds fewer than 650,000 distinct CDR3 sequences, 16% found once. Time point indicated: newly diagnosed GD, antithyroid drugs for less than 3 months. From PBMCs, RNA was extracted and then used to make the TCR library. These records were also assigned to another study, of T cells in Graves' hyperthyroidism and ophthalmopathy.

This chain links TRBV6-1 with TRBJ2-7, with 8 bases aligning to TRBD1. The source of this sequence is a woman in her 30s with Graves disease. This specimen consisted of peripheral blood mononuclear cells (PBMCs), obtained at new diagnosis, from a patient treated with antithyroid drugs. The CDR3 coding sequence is TGTGCCAGCCAGGGGGTTGGGCAGGGGGCTTCCTACGAGCAGTACTTC. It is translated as CASQGVGQGASYEQYF.